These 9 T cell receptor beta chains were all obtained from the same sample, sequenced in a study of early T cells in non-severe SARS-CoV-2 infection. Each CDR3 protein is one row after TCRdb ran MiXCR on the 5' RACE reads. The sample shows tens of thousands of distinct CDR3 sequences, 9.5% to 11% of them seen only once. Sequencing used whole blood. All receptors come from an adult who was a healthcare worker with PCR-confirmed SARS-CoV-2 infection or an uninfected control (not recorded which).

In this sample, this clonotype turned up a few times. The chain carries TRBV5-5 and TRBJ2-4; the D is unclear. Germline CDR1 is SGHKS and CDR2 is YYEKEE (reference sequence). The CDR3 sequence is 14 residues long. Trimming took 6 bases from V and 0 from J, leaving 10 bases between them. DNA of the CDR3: TGTGCCAGCACTACTCTCCTAGCCAAAAACATTCAGTACTTC. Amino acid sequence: CASTTLLAKNIQYF.

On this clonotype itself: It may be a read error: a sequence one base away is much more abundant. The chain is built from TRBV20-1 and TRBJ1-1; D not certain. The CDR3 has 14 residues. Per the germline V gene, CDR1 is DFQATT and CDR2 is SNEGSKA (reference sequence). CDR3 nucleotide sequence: TGCAGAGCACCCCCCGGGGATAGAATATATGAAGCTTTCTTT. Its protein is CRAPPGDRIYEAFF.

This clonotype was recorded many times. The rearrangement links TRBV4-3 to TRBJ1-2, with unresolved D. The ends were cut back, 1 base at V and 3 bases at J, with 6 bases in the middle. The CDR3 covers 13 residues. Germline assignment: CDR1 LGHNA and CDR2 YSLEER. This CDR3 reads CASSQGGYYGYTF. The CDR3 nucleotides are TGCGCCAGCAGCCAAGGAGGGTACTATGGCTACACCTTC.

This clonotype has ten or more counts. This CDR3 reads CASSLVAAARETQYF. The CDR3 bases are TGCGCCAGCAGCTTGGTGGCAGCAGCGAGGGAGACCCAGTACTTC. This rearrangement joins TRBV5-1 to TRBJ2-5, with D hard to call. The V end was cut by 0 bases, the J end by 5 bases, with 14 bases between. The CDR3 is made up of 15 amino acids. CDR1 is SGHRS, CDR2 YFSETQ, per germline.

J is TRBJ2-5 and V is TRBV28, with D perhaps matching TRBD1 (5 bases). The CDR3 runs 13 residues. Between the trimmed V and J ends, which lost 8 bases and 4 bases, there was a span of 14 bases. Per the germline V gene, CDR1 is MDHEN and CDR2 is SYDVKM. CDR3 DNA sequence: TGTGCCAGCGTAGATCAGGGCGGAGAGACCCAGTACTTC. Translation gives CASVDQGGETQYF.

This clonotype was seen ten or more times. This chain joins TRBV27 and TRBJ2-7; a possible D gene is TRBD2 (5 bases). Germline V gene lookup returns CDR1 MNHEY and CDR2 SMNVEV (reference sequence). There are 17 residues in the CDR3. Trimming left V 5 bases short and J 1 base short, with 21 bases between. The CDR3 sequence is CASSPHIAWRASYEQYF. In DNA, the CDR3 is TGTGCCAGCAGTCCTCACATCGCCTGGCGGGCGTCCTACGAGCAGTACTTC.

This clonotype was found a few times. CDR3 sequence: CASSESTRSDTQYF. CDR3 DNA sequence: TGCGCCAGCAGTGAGTCCACCCGTTCAGATACGCAGTATTTT. This chain links TRBV10-1 with TRBJ2-3; D is uncertain. This CDR3 region has 14 residues. The ends were cut back, 0 bases at V and 4 bases at J, with 8 bases in the middle. Looked up from germline, CDR1 is WNHNN and CDR2 is SYGVQD (reference sequence).

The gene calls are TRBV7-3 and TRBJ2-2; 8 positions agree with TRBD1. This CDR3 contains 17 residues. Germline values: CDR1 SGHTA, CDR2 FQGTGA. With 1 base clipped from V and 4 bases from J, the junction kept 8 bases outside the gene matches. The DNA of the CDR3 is TGTGCCAGCAGCTTAAATTCGGGACAGGTGTCCACCGGGGAGCTGTTTTTT. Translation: CASSLNSGQVSTGELFF.

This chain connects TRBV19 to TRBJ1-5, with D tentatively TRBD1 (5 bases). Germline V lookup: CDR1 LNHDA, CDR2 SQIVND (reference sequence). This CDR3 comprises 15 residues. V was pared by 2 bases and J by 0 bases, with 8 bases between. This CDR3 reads CASSIKGHSNQPQHF. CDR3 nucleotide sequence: TGTGCCAGTAGTATAAAAGGACATAGCAATCAGCCCCAGCATTTT. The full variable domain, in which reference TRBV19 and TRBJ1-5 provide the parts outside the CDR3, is DGGITQSPKYLFRKEGQNVTLSCEQNLNHDAMYWYRQDPGQGLRLIYYSQIVNDFQKGDIAEGYSVSREKKESFPLTVTSAQKNPTAFYLCASSIKGHSNQPQHFGDGTRLSIL.